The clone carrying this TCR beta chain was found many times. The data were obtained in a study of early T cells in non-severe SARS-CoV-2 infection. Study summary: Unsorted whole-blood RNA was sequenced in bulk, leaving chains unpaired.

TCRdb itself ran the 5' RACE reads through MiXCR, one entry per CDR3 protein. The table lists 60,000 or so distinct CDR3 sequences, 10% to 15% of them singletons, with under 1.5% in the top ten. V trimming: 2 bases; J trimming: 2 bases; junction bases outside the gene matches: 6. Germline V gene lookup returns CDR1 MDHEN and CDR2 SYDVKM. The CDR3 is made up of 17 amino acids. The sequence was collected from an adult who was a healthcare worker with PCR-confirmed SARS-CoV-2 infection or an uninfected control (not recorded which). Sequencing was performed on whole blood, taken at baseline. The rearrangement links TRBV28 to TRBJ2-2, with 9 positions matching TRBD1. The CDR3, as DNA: TGTGCCAGCAGTTTAAAACTGGGACAGGGTAACACCGGGGAGCTGTTTTTT. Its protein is CASSLKLGQGNTGELFF.